Below are 23 T cell receptor beta chains sequenced from a single sample in a study of blood T cell repertoires in COVID-19. Sequencing used immunoSEQ multiplex PCR; TCRdb keeps in-frame clones, though not all of them. The table records over 90,000 clones, about 85% of them present only once. The material sequenced was peripheral blood. These receptor sequences come from a man between 60 and 75 years old with acute or convalescent COVID-19.

The chain is built from TRBV9 and TRBJ2-2; TRBD2 matches 15 bases. The CDR3 contains 18 residues. The germline gives CDR1 SGDLS, CDR2 YYNGEE. Unmatched junction bases numbered 5, after V lost 4 bases and J lost 1 base. CDR3 in amino acids: CASSSRTSGRVNTGELFF. In nucleotides, the CDR3 is TGTGCCAGCAGCTCCCGGACTAGCGGGAGGGTGAACACCGGGGAGCTGTTTTTT.

V gene TRBV28 combines with J gene TRBJ1-5; 8 nucleotides agree with TRBD1. CDR3 length: 14 residues. V shed 4 bases and J 5 bases; nucleotides not matched to a gene: 4. Germline CDR1 is MDHEN and CDR2 is SYDVKM. The CDR3 sequence: CASSSIQGDQPQHF. The CDR3 DNA reads TGTGCCAGCAGTTCGATACAGGGGGATCAGCCCCAGCATTTT.

This clone was observed a few times. The V gene is TRBV3-1 (or the pseudogene TRBV3-2), the J gene TRBJ2-7, with D perhaps TRBD2 (6 bases). V dropped 2 bases and J dropped 7 bases, with 12 bases sitting between them. Per the germline V gene, CDR1 is LGHDT and CDR2 is YNNKEL (reference sequence). The CDR3 is 13 residues long. The CDR3 DNA is TGTGCCAGCAGCCAACTCGGGAGCGGGGAGCAGTACTTC. The encoded protein is CASSQLGSGEQYF.

The V gene is TRBV7-2, the J gene TRBJ2-2; TRBD1 aligns across 11 bases. The CDR3 runs to 14 residues. Trimming cost V 6 bases and J 6 bases; bases outside gene matches: 3. Germline V CDR1 and CDR2: SGHTA, FQGNSA. The CDR3, as DNA: TGTGCCAGCAGAGGACAGGGGGCCGCCGGGGAGCTGTTTTTT. It specifies CASRGQGAAGELFF.

This rearrangement joins TRBV6-5 to TRBJ1-1; 11 bases match TRBD1. CDR3 length equals 15 residues. V was clipped by 2 bases and J by 6 bases; unmatched bases: 5. Germline-derived CDR1 and CDR2 are MNHEY and SVGAGI. The CDR3, as DNA: TGTGCCAGCAGTTACACGGGACAGGGGGAGGCTGAAGCTTTCTTT. It encodes CASSYTGQGEAEAFF.

This clone was observed a handful of times. The V and J genes are TRBV11-3 and TRBJ2-3; 10 nucleotides line up with TRBD2. CDR3 size: 16 residues. Germline values: CDR1 SGHNT, CDR2 YENEEA. V dropped 5 bases and J dropped 8; count of bases not matched to a gene: 13. CDR3 region: CASSQRTSGRTGTQYF. The CDR3 DNA reads as TGTGCCAGCAGCCAAAGGACTAGCGGACGAACTGGTACGCAGTATTTT.

The chain recombines TRBV19 with TRBJ1-5; 9 bases are shared with TRBD1. There are 16 residues in the CDR3. V shed 7 bases and J 0 bases; nucleotides not matched to a gene: 7. The germline V gene has CDR1 LNHDA and CDR2 SQIVND (reference sequence). CDR3 DNA sequence: TGTGCCAGTACCGACAGGGGGTCGGGTAGCAATCAGCCCCAGCATTTT. Its protein product is CASTDRGSGSNQPQHF. Full variable domain (remainder filled in from reference TRBV19 and TRBJ1-5): DGGITQSPKYLFRKEGQNVTLSCEQNLNHDAMYWYRQDPGQGLRLIYYSQIVNDFQKGDIAEGYSVSREKKESFPLTVTSAQKNPTAFYLCASTDRGSGSNQPQHFGDGTRLSIL.

V and J are TRBV5-6 and TRBJ1-2; the match to TRBD1 covers 7 bases. Germline loops: CDR1 SGHDT, CDR2 YYEEEE. The V segment lost 5 bases and the J segment 0 bases; nucleotides outside the gene matches: 7. The CDR3 runs 15 residues. The CDR3 here is CASSHRGPTNYGYTF. In DNA form, the CDR3 reads TGTGCCAGCAGTCACAGGGGCCCGACTAACTATGGCTACACCTTC.

This rearrangement joins TRBV2 to TRBJ2-1, with D possibly matching TRBD2 (6 bases). In germline, CDR1 is SNHLY, CDR2 FYNNEI. V was pared by 7 bases and J by 3 bases, with 13 bases between. CDR3 length: 14 amino acids. CDR3 residues: CASNGWGLYNEQFF. The CDR3 coding sequence is TGTGCCAGCAACGGGTGGGGACTCTACAATGAGCAGTTCTTC.

The chain employs TRBV6-2 or TRBV6-3 and TRBJ2-6; TRBD2 might be the D (5 bases). The V end lost 5 bases, the J end lost 4 bases, and 9 bases lay between the germline ends. The CDR3 runs 14 residues. Germline lookup yields CDR1 MNHEY and CDR2 SVGEGT. The CDR3 region is CASSQRSGANVLTF. The CDR3 nucleotides are TGTGCCAGCAGTCAGCGGTCGGGGGCCAACGTCCTGACTTTC.

The rearrangement uses TRBV5-5 and TRBJ2-1, with 12 bases matching TRBD2. V lost 5 bases to trimming and J lost 6 bases; unmatched junction nucleotides: 3. In germline, CDR1 is SGHKS, CDR2 YYEKEE (reference sequence). The CDR3 runs to 14 residues. This chain's CDR3 is CASRSSGGANEQFF. The CDR3, as DNA: TGTGCCAGCAGGTCTAGCGGGGGGGCCAATGAGCAGTTCTTC.

CDR3 sequence reads: CASRTASEGEQYF. In nucleotides, the CDR3 is TGTGCCAGCAGGACGGCTAGTGAGGGCGAGCAGTACTTC. The chain links TRBV7-9 to TRBJ2-7, with TRBD2 as a possible D gene (5 bases). This CDR3 has 13 residues. Germline V CDR1 and CDR2: SEHNR, FQNEAQ (reference sequence). The V gene lost 6 bases and the J gene lost 6 bases, with 15 bases spanning the gap.

The V and J genes are TRBV10-3 and TRBJ1-2; D gene uncertain. The CDR3 has 13 amino acids. V lost 3 bases and J 4 bases, leaving 9 bases between the germline ends. From germline, CDR1 is ENHRY and CDR2 SYGVKD. Written as DNA, the CDR3 is TGTGCCATCAGTGAAATGGGAGGCTATGGCTACACCTTC. Translated: CAISEMGGYGYTF.

V gene TRBV6-5 combines with J gene TRBJ1-1; possible D gene TRBD1, 5 bases. In germline, CDR1 is MNHEY, CDR2 SVGAGI. The V gene lost 7 bases and the J gene lost 0 bases, with 15 bases spanning the gap. The CDR3 has 15 amino acids. This CDR3 reads CASTRFRVMNTEAFF. CDR3 DNA: TGTGCCAGCACTAGATTCAGGGTAATGAACACTGAAGCTTTCTTT.

Turning to this clone: The junction and the germline gene differ at one end; a read error may be behind it. The J gene is TRBJ2-1, the V gene TRBV29-1, with D tentatively TRBD2 (6 bases). This CDR3 has 15 amino acids. CDR1 is SQVTM, CDR2 ANQGSEA, per germline. This chain's CDR3 is CSVEGAGTPYNEQFF. CDR3 coding DNA: TGCAGCGTCGAAGGGGCGGGAACCCCCTACAATGAGCAGTTCTTC.

The chain has TRBV12-3 or TRBV12-4 and TRBJ2-4; D is undetermined. CDR3 length equals 12 residues. V was trimmed by 2 bases and J by 12 bases, leaving 11 bases between them. The CDR3 region is CASSLSEPYQYF. In DNA form, the CDR3 reads TGTGCCAGCAGTTTATCCGAGCCTTATCAGTACTTC.

This clone was seen only once. In DNA, the CDR3 is TGTGCCTGGAACTACAGGAATGAAAAACTGTTTTTT. Translation gives CAWNYRNEKLFF. The chain employs TRBV30 and TRBJ1-4; TRBD1 might be the D (5 bases). The V and J ends lost 4 bases and 5 bases respectively, with 8 bases between them. There are 12 residues in the CDR3. Germline CDR1 GTSNPN, CDR2 SVGIG (reference sequence).

The chain couples TRBV27 to TRBJ2-5, with D unclear. V dropped 3 bases and J dropped 2 bases, with 7 bases sitting between them. This CDR3 contains 13 residues. Per germline, CDR1 MNHEY and CDR2 SMNVEV (reference sequence). The CDR3 is CASSFRRQETQYF. CDR3 sequence (DNA): TGTGCCAGCAGTTTCCGGCGGCAAGAGACCCAGTACTTC.

The chain has TRBV12-3 or TRBV12-4 and TRBJ2-2; D may be TRBD2 (6 bases). The length of the CDR3 is 13 residues. Trimming cost V 3 bases and J 6 bases, with 8 bases left between them. The CDR3 bases are TGTGCCAGCAGTTTTGCGGGACCCGGGGAGCTGTTTTTT. This codes for CASSFAGPGELFF.

The rearrangement uses TRBV7-9 and TRBJ1-5, with TRBD1 identical over 9 bases. The CDR3 loop spans 16 amino acids. Germline values: CDR1 SEHNR, CDR2 FQNEAQ (reference sequence). Trimming took 5 bases from V and 5 from J; bases not matched to a gene: 10. This CDR3 reads CASSRQTGGLDQPQHF. The CDR3 DNA follows: TGTGCCAGCAGCCGCCAGACAGGGGGTTTAGATCAGCCCCAGCATTTT.

This chain joins TRBV5-1 and TRBJ2-1; D is uncertain. The CDR3 totals 14 residues. V was shortened by 1 base and J by 7 bases, with 12 bases between the two germline ends. Germline CDR1 and CDR2: SGHRS and YFSETQ. In nucleotides, the CDR3 is TGCGCCAGCAGCTTGTTTGGGCCTTCTAATGAGCAGTTCTTC. It is translated as CASSLFGPSNEQFF.

This chain uses TRBV5-1 with TRBJ2-7; TRBD1 agrees at 9 bases. The CDR3 has 14 residues. With V trimmed by 4 bases and J by 3 bases, 5 bases remained unmatched. CDR1 and CDR2 from the germline V gene are SGHRS and YFSETQ. CDR3 nucleotides: TGCGCCAGCAGCGGAGGACAGGGGAACTACGAGCAGTACTTC. Its protein product is CASSGGQGNYEQYF.

J is TRBJ2-1 and V is TRBV18, with 12 bases aligning to TRBD2. J gave up 3 bases and V 4 bases, and 1 base lay outside the gene matches. Germline CDR1 is KGHSH and CDR2 is LQKENI. The CDR3 sequence is 15 residues long. Here the CDR3 reads CASSRTSGDYNEQFF. The DNA for the CDR3 is TGTGCCAGCTCACGGACTAGCGGGGACTACAATGAGCAGTTCTTC.